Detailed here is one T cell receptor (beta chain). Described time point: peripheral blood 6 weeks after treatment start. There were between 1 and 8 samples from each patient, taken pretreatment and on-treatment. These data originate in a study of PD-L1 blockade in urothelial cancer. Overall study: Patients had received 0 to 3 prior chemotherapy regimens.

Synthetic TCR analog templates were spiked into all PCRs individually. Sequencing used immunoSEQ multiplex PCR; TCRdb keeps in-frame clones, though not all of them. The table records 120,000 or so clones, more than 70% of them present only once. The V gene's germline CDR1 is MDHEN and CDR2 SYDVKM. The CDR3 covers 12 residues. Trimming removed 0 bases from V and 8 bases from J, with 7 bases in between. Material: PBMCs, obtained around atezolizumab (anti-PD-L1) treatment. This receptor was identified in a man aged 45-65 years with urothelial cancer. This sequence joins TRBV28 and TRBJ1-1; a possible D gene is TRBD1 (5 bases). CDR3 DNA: TGTGCCAGCAGTTTATGGACAGCAGAAGCTTTCTTT. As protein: CASSLWTAEAFF. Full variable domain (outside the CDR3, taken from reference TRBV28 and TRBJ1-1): DVKVTQSSRYLVKRTGEKVFLECVQDMDHENMFWYRQDPGLGLRLIYFSYDVKMKEKGDIPEGYSVSREKKERFSLILESASTNQTSMYLCASSLWTAEAFFGQGTRLTVV.